This TCR beta chain was captured by sequencing in a study of cytomegalovirus exposure and HLA in healthy donors. PCR used 60 Vbeta primers and 13 Jbeta primers. Sequencing was performed with immunoSEQ multiplex PCR; in TCRdb, only in-frame clones are kept and a portion is missing. The data contain 180,000 or so clones, roughly four fifths of them singletons. The source material was PBMCs. This TCR was sampled from a woman in her fifties or sixties in good health and CMV-seropositive.

The DNA for the CDR3 is TGTGCCAGCTCACCCACTAGCGTTGAGCAGTTCTTC. Translating gives CASSPTSVEQFF. The chain has TRBV18 and TRBJ2-1, with 7 nucleotides matching TRBD2. In germline, CDR1 is KGHSH, CDR2 LQKENI. Germline trimming cut 3 bases from V and 9 bases from J; bases unmatched to any gene: 2. The CDR3 is made up of 12 amino acids.